The clone carrying this TCR beta chain was seen ten or more times. Its antigen is as yet unknown. The sample belongs to a study of metastatic and nonmetastatic thyroid tumors. On the study more broadly: Where malignant and benign thyroid patients were concerned, repertoires were compared across blood and tumor or nodule tissue.

Germline V gene lookup returns CDR1 MDHEN and CDR2 SYDVKM. The CDR3 loop spans 18 amino acids. Deletions cut 5 bases from V and 1 base from J, with 23 bases between. No patient had received any treatment before thyroid surgery. Study-wide results and limits: Versus benign nodules, malignant thyroid tumors reportedly had significantly higher TCR beta diversity, in blood and tumor.

TCRdb called clones again from the PCR reads with MiXCR. The sample has 25,000 to 35,000 clones; around 15% are singletons. This TCR derives from a female donor with papillary thyroid cancer or a benign thyroid nodule (not recorded which). Some clones in this sample may be carry-over from other donors' samples. The sequenced sample was blood. The J gene is TRBJ1-1, the V gene TRBV28, with D possibly being TRBD1 (6 bases). The CDR3 sequence: CASSVIRGHHLRNTEAFF. In DNA, the CDR3 is TGTGCCAGCAGTGTTATTAGGGGACACCATCTACGGAACACTGAAGCTTTCTTT.